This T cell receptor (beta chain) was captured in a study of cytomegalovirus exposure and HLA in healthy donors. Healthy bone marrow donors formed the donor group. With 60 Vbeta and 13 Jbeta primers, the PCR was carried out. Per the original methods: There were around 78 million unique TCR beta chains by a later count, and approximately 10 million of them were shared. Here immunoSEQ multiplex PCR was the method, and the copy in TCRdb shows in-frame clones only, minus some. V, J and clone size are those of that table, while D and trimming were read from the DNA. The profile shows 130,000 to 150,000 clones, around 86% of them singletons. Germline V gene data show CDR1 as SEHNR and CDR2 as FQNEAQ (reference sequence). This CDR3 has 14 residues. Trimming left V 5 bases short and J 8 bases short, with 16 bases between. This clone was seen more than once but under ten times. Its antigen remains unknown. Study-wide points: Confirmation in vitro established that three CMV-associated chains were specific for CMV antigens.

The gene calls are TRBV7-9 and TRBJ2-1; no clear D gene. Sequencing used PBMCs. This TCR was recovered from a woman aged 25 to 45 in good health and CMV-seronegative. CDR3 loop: CASSAVTRVDEQFF. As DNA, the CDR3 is TGTGCCAGCAGCGCCGTGACCCGGGTCGATGAGCAGTTCTTC.